This paragraph reports one TCR beta chain. The CDR3 totals 15 residues. V was pared by 3 bases and J by 1 base, with 12 bases between. Germline CDR1 is MNHNS and CDR2 is SASEGT. The sample comes from a study of blood T cell repertoires in COVID-19. At the level of the study: Material from acute and convalescent COVID-19 was sourced from the United States, Italy and Spain.

Clones were sequenced by immunoSEQ multiplex PCR, and TCRdb holds only the in-frame ones, with some missing. Of roughly 300,000 clones in the sample, about nine tenths were seen once. Sequenced input: PBMCs or T cells enriched from blood (not recorded which). The chain links TRBV6-1 to TRBJ1-2, with unresolved D. This TCR came from a man under 40 who had recovered from COVID-19. The CDR3 loop reads CASSDGGTLNYGYTF. CDR3 DNA: TGTGCCAGCAGTGATGGAGGAACCCTTAACTATGGCTACACCTTC.